This T cell receptor (beta chain) was retrieved from a study of T cell responses to AZD1222 COVID-19 vaccine. Regarding the study as a whole: Vaccine-related CD4 TCRs covered spike, predominating at 160-218 and 743-854. Donors, mostly white British, included more females; clonal diversity was possibly underestimated.

Produced via immunoSEQ multiplex PCR; TCRdb's table is partial and in-frame only. This sample has roughly 120,000 clones, with around nine tenths found just once. There are 15 residues in the CDR3. Germline V gene lookup returns CDR1 SGHTA and CDR2 FQGNSA. The V end lost 4 bases, the J end lost 2 bases, and 13 bases lay between the germline ends. This clone has a handful of counts. As yet, its antigen is unknown. This specimen consisted of peripheral blood, obtained on day 0 of AZD1222 vaccination. The gene calls are TRBV7-2 and TRBJ2-3; D possibly corresponds to TRBD2 (6 bases). The receptor comes from an adult in good health. The CDR3 DNA sequence: TGTGCCAGCAGCTCCCGCTTAGCGGCCACAGATACGCAGTATTTT. The encoded protein is CASSSRLAATDTQYF.